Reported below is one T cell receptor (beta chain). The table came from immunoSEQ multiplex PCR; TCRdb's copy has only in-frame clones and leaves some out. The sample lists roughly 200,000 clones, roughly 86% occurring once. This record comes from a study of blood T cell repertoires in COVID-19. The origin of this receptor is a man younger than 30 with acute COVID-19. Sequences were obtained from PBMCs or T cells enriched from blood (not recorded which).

CDR3 DNA sequence: TGCAGTGCTAGTTCCGAGGGAGACTACGAGCAGTACTTC. Translating it yields CSASSEGDYEQYF. This rearrangement joins TRBV20-1 to TRBJ2-7, with a possible D match to TRBD2 (5 bases). The CDR3 loop spans 13 amino acids. V lost 3 bases to trimming and J lost 3 bases, with 12 bases between them. Germline values: CDR1 DFQATT, CDR2 SNEGSKA (reference sequence).